This T cell receptor beta chain was obtained from a study of PD-1 blockade in classical Hodgkin lymphoma. Study-wide findings and caveats: Initiation of nivolumab under 1 year after ASCT led to exclusion of patients. Repertoire differences have undefined causes, possibly disease activity or prior therapy. Lower baseline TCR diversity marked trial partial responders and progressors.

Method: immunoSEQ multiplex PCR; TCRdb's copy keeps in-frame clones and lacks some. The table records tens of thousands of clones, 65% to 90% of them present only once. For this clone: Its cognate antigen is unknown.

Germline-derived CDR1 and CDR2 are SGHDN and FVKESK. Trimming cost V 4 bases and J 10 bases, with 15 bases left between them. The CDR3 consists of 13 residues. Time point described: cycle 4 day 1 (C4D1), after five to seven weeks of nivolumab. Relapse after autologous stem cell transplantation occurred in every patient, and brentuximab vedotin exposure varied. Purification of CD4+ T cells from thawed PBMCs was performed via magnetic negative selection. The chain carries TRBV14 and TRBJ2-3; D might be TRBD2 (5 bases). This clonotype originated in a human donor with classical Hodgkin lymphoma. The sequences come from CD4+ T cells from blood, collected before the fourth cycle of nivolumab. The CDR3 DNA follows: TGTGCCAGCAGCCTTTGGGAGCATCTCGCGCAGTATTTT. Its translation is CASSLWEHLAQYF.